This T cell receptor beta chain was identified during a study of blood T cells in healthy people across ages. Study observations and caveats: Naive T cell percentage by flow cytometry tracked strongly with beta diversity. The unknown donor CMV status may have confounded expanded clonotype changes.

A note on this clonotype: Its cognate antigen is unknown.

The second PCR ran roughly 6 to 11 cycles with a sample-barcoded 5' primer and J-beta primers. Every sample gave at least 3 million paired-end reads containing CDR3. One entry per CDR3 protein results from TCRdb running MiXCR on the 5' RACE reads. The data show about 1,600,000 distinct CDR3 sequences, roughly 40% seen once. Germline V gives CDR1 MNHNS, CDR2 SASEGT. The CDR3 totals 17 residues. V was pared by 5 bases and J by 8 bases, with 13 bases of the junction left unmatched. The sequenced material came from blood. The chain links TRBV6-1 to TRBJ1-6; TRBD1 matches at 9 bases. The sequence derives from a woman between 18 and 30 years old in good health. DNA of the CDR3: TGTGCCAGCAGTCCCCAGGGATGGGGACAGGGCTATTCACCCCTCCACTTT. This encodes CASSPQGWGQGYSPLHF.